This TCR beta chain is from a study of blood T cell repertoires in COVID-19. Study-wide context: Sites in the United States, Italy and Spain provided acute and convalescent COVID-19 samples. Sources were T cells, B-cell-depleted T cells, or PBMCs; the material itself was cDNA or gDNA.

The CDR3 is 15 amino acids. V dropped 4 bases and J dropped 6; count of bases not matched to a gene: 4. CDR1 is LNHDA, CDR2 SQIVND, per germline (reference sequence). Assay used: immunoSEQ multiplex PCR; TCRdb lists only in-frame clones, some missing. The data contain about 130,000 clones, approximately 74% of them singletons. The sample consisted of peripheral blood. J is TRBJ1-4 and V is TRBV19, with 11 bases identical to TRBD1. The sequence was collected from an elderly man with COVID-19, enrolled during active disease. CDR3 sequence reads: CASSTRTGGDEKLFF. The DNA of the CDR3 is TGTGCCAGTAGTACCCGGACAGGGGGCGATGAAAAACTGTTTTTT.